The clone carrying this T cell receptor beta chain was seen at least ten times. Its target is not known. This entry belongs to a study of T cells after yellow fever vaccination. Study summary: Preparation used SMART-Seq v4 Ultra Low Input for the low-cell-number fractions. Study-level results: Subsequent to the booster, the majority of primary-vaccination clones reappeared (roughly 96% CD4, approximately 90% CD8). Researchers noted that a small share of clonotypes showed up in both CD4 and CD8 compartments.

They built TCR cDNA with 5'RACE template switching, a step that put in a universal primer site and UMIs. A single record per CDR3 protein comes from TCRdb applying MiXCR to the 5' RACE reads. Altogether 300,000 to 350,000 distinct CDR3 sequences are present, 3.5% to 4.5% being singletons, with the ten largest covering approximately 19%. Specimen: PBMCs, collected 15 days after the yellow fever booster vaccination. The TCR sequence derives from a man between 18 and 29 years old who received the YFV17D yellow fever vaccine.

DNA for the CDR3: TGTGCCAGCAGCTTAGTAGGCAGGGCTGGCTACACCTTC. Protein product: CASSLVGRAGYTF. The gene calls are TRBV7-9 and TRBJ1-2; weak D call: TRBD1 (5 bases). Germline V CDR1 and CDR2: SEHNR, FQNEAQ (reference sequence). The V gene lost 1 base and the J gene lost 7 bases, with 10 bases spanning the gap. The CDR3 consists of 13 residues.